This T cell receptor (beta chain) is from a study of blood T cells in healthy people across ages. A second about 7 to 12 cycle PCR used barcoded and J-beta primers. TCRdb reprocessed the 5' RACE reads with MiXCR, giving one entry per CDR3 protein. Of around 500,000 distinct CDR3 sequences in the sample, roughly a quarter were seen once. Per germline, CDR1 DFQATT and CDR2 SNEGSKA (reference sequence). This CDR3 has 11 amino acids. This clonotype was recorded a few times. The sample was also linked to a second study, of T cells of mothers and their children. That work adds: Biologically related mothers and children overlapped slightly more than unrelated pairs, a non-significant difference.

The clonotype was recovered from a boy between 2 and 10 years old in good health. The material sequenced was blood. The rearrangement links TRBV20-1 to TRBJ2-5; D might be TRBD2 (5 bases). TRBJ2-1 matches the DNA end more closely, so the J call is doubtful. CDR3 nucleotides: TGCAGTGCTAGGCTGGACTCGGAGCAGTTCTTC. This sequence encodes CSARLDSEQFF.